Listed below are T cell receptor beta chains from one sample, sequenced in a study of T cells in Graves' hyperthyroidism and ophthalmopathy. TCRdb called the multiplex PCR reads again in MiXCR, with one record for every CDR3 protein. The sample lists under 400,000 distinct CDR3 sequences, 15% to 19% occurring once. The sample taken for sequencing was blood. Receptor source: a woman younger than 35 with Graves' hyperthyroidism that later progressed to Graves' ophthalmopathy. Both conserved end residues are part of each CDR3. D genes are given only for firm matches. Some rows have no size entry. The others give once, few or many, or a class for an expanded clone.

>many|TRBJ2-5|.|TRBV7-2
TGTGCCAGCAGCTCGAAAGGGGCCCAGTACTTC
CASSSKGAQYF
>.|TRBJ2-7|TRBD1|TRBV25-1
TGTGCCAGCAGTGAATATCGACAGGGGGTTTACTACGAGCAGTACTTC
CASSEYRQGVYYEQYF
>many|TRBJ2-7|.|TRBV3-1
TGTGCCAGCAGCCAAGACAGGAGGTACGAGCAGTACTTC
CASSQDRRYEQYF
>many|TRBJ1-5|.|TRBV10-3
TGTGCCATCAGCGGCAGAAATCAGCCCCAGCATTTT
CAISGRNQPQHF
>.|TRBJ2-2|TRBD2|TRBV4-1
TGCGCCAGCAGACGTACAGGACTAGCGCTGACCGGGGAGCTGTTTTTT
CASRRTGLALTGELFF
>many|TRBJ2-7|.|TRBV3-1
TGTGCCAGCAGCCGGACTGGCGAGCAGTACTTC
CASSRTGEQYF
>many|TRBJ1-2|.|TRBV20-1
TGCAGTGCTCCTGACAGTGCTAACTATGGCTACACCTTC
CSAPDSANYGYTF
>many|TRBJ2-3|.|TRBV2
TGTGCCAGCAGTGAAAGTCGGAGCACAGATACGCAGTATTTT
CASSESRSTDTQYF
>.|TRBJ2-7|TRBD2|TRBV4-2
TGTGCCAGCAGCCAAGTGGGTAGCGGGGATCACTACGAGCAGTACTTC
CASSQVGSGDHYEQYF
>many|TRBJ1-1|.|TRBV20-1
TGCAGTGCTAGGCCTGGGGGGCTGATGAACACTGAAGCTTTCTTT
CSARPGGLMNTEAFF
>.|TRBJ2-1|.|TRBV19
TGTGCCAGTAGTGCGGGACTGGTCTTTTCCTACAATGAGCAGTTCTTC
CASSAGLVFSYNEQFF
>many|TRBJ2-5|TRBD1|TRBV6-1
TGTGCCAGCAGTGAACTGGACAGGGAAAGAGAGACCCAGTACTTC
CASSELDRERETQYF
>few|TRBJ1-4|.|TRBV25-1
TGTGCCAGCAGTGTGGGAGCAAACGGTGAAAAACTGTTTTTT
CASSVGANGEKLFF
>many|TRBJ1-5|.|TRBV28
TGTGCCAGCAGTTTGCTAGGCAGTCAGCCCCAGCATTTT
CASSLLGSQPQHF
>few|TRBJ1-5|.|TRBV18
TGTGCCAGCTCACTGGGCAAGAATCAGCCCCAGCATTTT
CASSLGKNQPQHF
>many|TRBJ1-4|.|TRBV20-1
TGCAGTGCTAGAGAAGATGAAAAACTGTTTTTT
CSAREDEKLFF
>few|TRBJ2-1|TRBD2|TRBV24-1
TGTGCCACCAGTGAAGGTAGCGGGAGGTGGGGTGAGCAGTTCTTC
CATSEGSGRWGEQFF
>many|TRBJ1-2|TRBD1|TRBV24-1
TGTGCCACCAGTGACTCAGGGGGCATGGATGGCTACACCTTC
CATSDSGGMDGYTF
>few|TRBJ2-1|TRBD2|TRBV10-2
TGCGCCAGCAGTGAGTCCACCGCTAGCGGGAGGAAGTTCTTC
CASSESTASGRKFF
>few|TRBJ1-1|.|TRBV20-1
TGCAGTGCTGGAGATCACAGATTGAACACTGAAGCTTTCTTT
CSAGDHRLNTEAFF
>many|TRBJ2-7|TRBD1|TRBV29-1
TGCAGCGGAACCGGGACAGGGTTCGAGCAGTACTTC
CSGTGTGFEQYF
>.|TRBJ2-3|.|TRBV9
TGTGCCAGCAGCGCGAGAACGACCGTTTTCTCCACAGATACGCAGTATTTT
CASSARTTVFSTDTQYF
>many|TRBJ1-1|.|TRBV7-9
TGTGCCAGCAGCCCCAGGTTTGAAGCTTTCTTT
CASSPRFEAFF
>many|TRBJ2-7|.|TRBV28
TGTGCCAGCAGTTCCCATTTAGCGGAAACCCCCTCCTACGAGCAGTACTTC
CASSSHLAETPSYEQYF
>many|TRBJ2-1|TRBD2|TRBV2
TGTGCCAGCAGTGAAGCAGTGCTAGCGGAAATTAGGCGTGAGCAGTTCTTC
CASSEAVLAEIRREQFF
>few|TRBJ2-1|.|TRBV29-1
TGCAGCGTTGTAGGACGGCTCGGGGAGCAGTTCTTC
CSVVGRLGEQFF
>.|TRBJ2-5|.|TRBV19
TGTGCCAGTAGTACCCGGACTAATTCGGAGACCCAGTACTTC
CASSTRTNSETQYF
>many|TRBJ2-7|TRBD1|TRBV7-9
TGTGCCAGCAGTCGTACCGGGACAGGGGGCCACGAGCAGTACTTC
CASSRTGTGGHEQYF
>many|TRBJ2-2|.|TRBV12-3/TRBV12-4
TGTGCCAGCAGGGCGAGTAGGACGGACACCGGGGAGCTGTTTTTT
CASRASRTDTGELFF
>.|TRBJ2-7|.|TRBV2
TGTGCCAGCAGTGAAGCGCTTGGGAGTTACGAGCAGTACTTC
CASSEALGSYEQYF
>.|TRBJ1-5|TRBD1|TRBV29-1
TGCAGCGTTGGGGACAGGGTTGGTCAGCCCCAGCATTTT
CSVGDRVGQPQHF
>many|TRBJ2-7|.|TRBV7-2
TGTGCCAGCAGCTTTCCAGGGACAAAGGAGCAGTACTTC
CASSFPGTKEQYF
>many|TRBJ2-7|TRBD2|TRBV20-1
TGCAGTGCTAGCCAACTTAGCGGGAGTAAGTACGAGCAGTACTTC
CSASQLSGSKYEQYF
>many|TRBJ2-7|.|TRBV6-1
TGTGCCAGCAGTTTCCCCTCGGTGGTCTACGAGCAGTACTTC
CASSFPSVVYEQYF
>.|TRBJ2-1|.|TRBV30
TGTGCCTGGAGGGGGCCCGGGGAGTTTCCTTCCAATGAGCAGTTCTTC
CAWRGPGEFPSNEQFF
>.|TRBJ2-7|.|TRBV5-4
TGTGCCAGCAGCTTGAGCAGGGGCCTTACTAACGAGCAGTACTTC
CASSLSRGLTNEQYF
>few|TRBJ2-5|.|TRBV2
TGTGCCAGCAGTGAATTCGAGGGGATAGAGACCCAGTACTTC
CASSEFEGIETQYF
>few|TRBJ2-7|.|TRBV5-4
TGTGCCAGCAGCGACCCTCTGGCAGGCACCCCCTACGAGCAGTACTTC
CASSDPLAGTPYEQYF
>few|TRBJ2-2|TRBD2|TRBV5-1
TGCGCCAGCAGCCCACCCCCCGGGACTAGCAAGACCGGGGAGCTGTTTTTT
CASSPPPGTSKTGELFF
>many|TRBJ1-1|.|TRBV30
TGTGCCTGGACCGAGCTTATGAACACTGAAGCTTTCTTT
CAWTELMNTEAFF
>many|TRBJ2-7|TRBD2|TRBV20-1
TGCAGTGCTAAGACTAGCGGGAGGGGGACTCCCTACGAGCAGTACTTC
CSAKTSGRGTPYEQYF